These T cell receptor beta chains were read from a single sample in a study of CD8 T cells in Susac syndrome. TCRdb passed the immunoSEQ multiplex PCR reads through MiXCR, listing each CDR3 protein once. This table holds about 180,000 distinct CDR3 sequences, approximately 95% found once. The sequenced sample was CD8+ T cells from PBMCs. The receptor source for this set is a human donor with multiple sclerosis. Each CDR3 is given with its conserved first and last residue. D genes are given only for firm matches. Size is stated for part of the rows, as once, few or many counts, or as a class when the clone is expanded.

j_call d_call clone_size v_call cdr3_aa cdr3_nt
TRBJ1-4 TRBD1 NA TRBV29-1 CSVVSGQGPPNEKLFF TGCAGCGTTGTGTCGGGACAGGGCCCTCCTAATGAAAAACTGTTTTTT
TRBJ2-3 NA NA TRBV28 CASSLGRDTQYF TGTGCCAGCAGTTTGGGGCGGGATACGCAGTATTTT
TRBJ2-7 NA NA TRBV28 CASSSTTLKSLTYEQYF TGTGCCAGCAGTAGCACCACCCTCAAATCCCTAACCTACGAGCAGTACTTC
TRBJ2-1 NA NA TRBV3-1 CASSPFSGPNEQFF TGTGCCAGCAGCCCCTTCTCCGGCCCCAATGAGCAGTTCTTC
TRBJ2-1 TRBD2 once TRBV27 CASKRGGAGYNEQFF TGTGCCAGCAAGAGGGGAGGGGCAGGGTACAATGAGCAGTTCTTC
TRBJ2-1 TRBD2 NA TRBV7-9 CASSKGLAAHEQFF TGTGCCAGCAGCAAGGGACTAGCGGCCCATGAGCAGTTCTTC
TRBJ2-7 NA NA TRBV5-1 CASSATTLYEQYF TGCGCCAGCAGTGCTACAACCCTCTACGAGCAGTACTTC
TRBJ2-2 NA NA TRBV15 CATSREGRANTGELFF TGTGCCACCAGCAGAGAGGGGCGCGCGAACACCGGGGAGCTGTTTTTT
TRBJ2-7 TRBD2 few TRBV11-2 CASSLGAGVYEQYF TGTGCCAGCAGCTTAGGCGCGGGAGTCTACGAGCAGTACTTC
TRBJ2-1 NA NA TRBV7-9 CASSPPFRSYNEQFF TGTGCCAGCAGCCCCCCCTTTCGATCCTACAATGAGCAGTTCTTC
TRBJ2-7 NA few TRBV5-1 CASSRGGEQYF TGCGCCAGCAGCCGTGGGGGTGAGCAGTACTTC
TRBJ2-7 NA NA TRBV4-1 CASSQVWGRQSSYEQYF TGCGCCAGCAGCCAAGTTTGGGGCAGACAGAGCTCCTACGAGCAGTACTTC
TRBJ2-7 NA NA TRBV14 CASSRHRYEQYF TGTGCCAGCAGCCGACACCGTTACGAGCAGTACTTC